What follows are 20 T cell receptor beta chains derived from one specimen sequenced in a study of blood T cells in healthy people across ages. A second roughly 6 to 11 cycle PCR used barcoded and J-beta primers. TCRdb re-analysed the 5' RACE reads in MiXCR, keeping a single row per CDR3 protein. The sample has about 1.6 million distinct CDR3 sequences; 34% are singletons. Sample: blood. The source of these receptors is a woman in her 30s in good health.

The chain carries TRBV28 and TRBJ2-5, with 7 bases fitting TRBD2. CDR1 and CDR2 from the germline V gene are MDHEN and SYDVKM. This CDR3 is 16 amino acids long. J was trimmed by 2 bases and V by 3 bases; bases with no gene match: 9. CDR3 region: CASSFPASGIQETQYF. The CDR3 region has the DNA TGTGCCAGCAGTTTTCCGGCTAGCGGCATACAAGAGACCCAGTACTTC.

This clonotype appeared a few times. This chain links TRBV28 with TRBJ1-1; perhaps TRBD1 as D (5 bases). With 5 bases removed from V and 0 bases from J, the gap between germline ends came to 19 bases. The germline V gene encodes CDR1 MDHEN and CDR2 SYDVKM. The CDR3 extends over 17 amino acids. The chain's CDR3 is CASSPDGTGQLNTEAFF. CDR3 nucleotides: TGTGCCAGCAGTCCCGATGGGACTGGCCAATTGAACACTGAAGCTTTCTTT.

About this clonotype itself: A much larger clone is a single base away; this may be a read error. The CDR3, as DNA: TGTGCCGGCAGCCCAAAAGGTGGGGCGGACATTCAGTACTTC. Protein product: CAGSPKGGADIQYF. The V and J genes are TRBV7-3 and TRBJ2-4; tentative D call: TRBD1 (5 bases). Germline lookup yields CDR1 SGHTA and CDR2 FQGTGA. The CDR3 contains 14 residues.

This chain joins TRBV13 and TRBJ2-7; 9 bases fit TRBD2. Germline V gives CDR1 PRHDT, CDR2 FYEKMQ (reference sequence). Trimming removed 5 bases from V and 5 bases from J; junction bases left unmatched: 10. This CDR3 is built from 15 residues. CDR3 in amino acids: CASSGGLAMPDEQYF. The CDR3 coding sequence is TGTGCCAGCAGCGGAGGACTAGCGATGCCTGACGAGCAGTACTTC.

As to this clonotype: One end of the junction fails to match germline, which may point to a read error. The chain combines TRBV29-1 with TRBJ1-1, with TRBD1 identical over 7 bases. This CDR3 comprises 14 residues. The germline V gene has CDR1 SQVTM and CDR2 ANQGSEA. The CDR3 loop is CSAGGQTMNTEAFF. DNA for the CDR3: TGCAGCGCTGGGGGACAGACCATGAACACTGAAGCTTTTTTT.

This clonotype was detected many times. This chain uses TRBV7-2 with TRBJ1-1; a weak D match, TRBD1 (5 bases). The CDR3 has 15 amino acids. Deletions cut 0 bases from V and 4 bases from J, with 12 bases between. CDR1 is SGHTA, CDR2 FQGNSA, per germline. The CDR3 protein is CASSLARGIGTEAFF. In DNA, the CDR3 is TGTGCCAGCAGCTTAGCGCGGGGGATAGGCACTGAAGCTTTCTTT.

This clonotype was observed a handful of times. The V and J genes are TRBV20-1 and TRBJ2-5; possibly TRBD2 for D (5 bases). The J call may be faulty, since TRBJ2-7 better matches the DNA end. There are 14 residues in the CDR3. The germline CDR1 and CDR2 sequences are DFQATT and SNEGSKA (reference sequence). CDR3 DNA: TGCAGTGCTAGTCCCGGGTCGGGAAGTGACGAGCAGTACTTC. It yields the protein CSASPGSGSDEQYF.

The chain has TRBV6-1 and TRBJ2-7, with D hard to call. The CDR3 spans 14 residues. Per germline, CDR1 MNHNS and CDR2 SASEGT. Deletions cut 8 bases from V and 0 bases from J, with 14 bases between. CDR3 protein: CASLRAARSYEQYF. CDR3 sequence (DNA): TGTGCCAGCCTTCGGGCTGCCCGCTCCTACGAGCAGTACTTC.

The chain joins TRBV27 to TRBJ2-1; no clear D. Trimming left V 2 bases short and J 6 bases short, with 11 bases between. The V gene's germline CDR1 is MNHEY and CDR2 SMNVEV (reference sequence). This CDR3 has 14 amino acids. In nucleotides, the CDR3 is TGTGCCAGCAGTTTACGTGGAGCCCTCAATGAGCAGTTCTTC. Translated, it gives CASSLRGALNEQFF.

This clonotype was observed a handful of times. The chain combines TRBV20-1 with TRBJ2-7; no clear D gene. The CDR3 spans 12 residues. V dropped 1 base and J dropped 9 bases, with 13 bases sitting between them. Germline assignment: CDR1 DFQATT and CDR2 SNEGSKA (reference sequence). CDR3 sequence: CSARAADPRQYF. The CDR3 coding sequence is TGCAGTGCTAGAGCCGCAGATCCTAGGCAGTACTTC.

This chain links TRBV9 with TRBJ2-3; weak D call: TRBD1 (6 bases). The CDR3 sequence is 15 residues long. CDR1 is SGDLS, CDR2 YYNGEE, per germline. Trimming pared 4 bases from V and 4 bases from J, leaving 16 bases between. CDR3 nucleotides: TGTGCCAGCAGCAGAGACAGGTTCCCCCCAGATACGCAGTATTTT. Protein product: CASSRDRFPPDTQYF.

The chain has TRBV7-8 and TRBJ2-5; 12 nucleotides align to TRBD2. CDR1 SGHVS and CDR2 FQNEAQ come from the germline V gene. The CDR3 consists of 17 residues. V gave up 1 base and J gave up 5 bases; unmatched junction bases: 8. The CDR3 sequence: CASSLVLAGGPIETQYF. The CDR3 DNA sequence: TGTGCCAGCAGCTTAGTCCTAGCGGGAGGGCCTATCGAGACCCAGTACTTC.

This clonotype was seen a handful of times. The CDR3, as DNA: TGCAGTGCCGCCTCATTTAGACTAGCGGGAGGGCAAGAGACCCAGTACTTC. It yields the protein CSAASFRLAGGQETQYF. The chain recombines TRBV20-1 with TRBJ2-5; 14 bases map to TRBD2. Losses at the gene ends were 6 bases for V and 2 bases for J; bases not matched to a gene: 11. The CDR3 is 17 residues long. Germline CDR1 DFQATT, CDR2 SNEGSKA (reference sequence).

The DNA for the CDR3 is TGCGCCAGCGGGGTTACTGACGCGGGAGAGACCCAGTACTTC. This encodes CASGVTDAGETQYF. This rearrangement joins TRBV5-1 to TRBJ2-5, with a possible D match to TRBD2 (5 bases). The CDR3 extends over 14 amino acids. V was trimmed by 7 bases and J by 4 bases, leaving 17 bases between them. Looked up from germline, CDR1 is SGHRS and CDR2 is YFSETQ. Looking up the rest from reference TRBV5-1 and TRBJ2-5 gives the full variable domain: KAGVTQTPRYLIKTRGQQVTLSCSPISGHRSVSWYQQTPGQGLQFLFEYFSETQRNKGNFPGRFSGRQFSNSRSEMNVSTLELGDSALYLCASGVTDAGETQYFGPGTRLLVL.

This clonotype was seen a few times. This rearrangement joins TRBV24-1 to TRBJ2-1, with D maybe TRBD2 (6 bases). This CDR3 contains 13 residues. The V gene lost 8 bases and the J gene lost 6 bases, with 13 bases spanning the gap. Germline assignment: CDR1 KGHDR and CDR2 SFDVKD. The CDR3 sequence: CATTKGSGNEQFF. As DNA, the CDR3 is TGTGCCACCACCAAGGGTAGCGGCAATGAGCAGTTCTTC.

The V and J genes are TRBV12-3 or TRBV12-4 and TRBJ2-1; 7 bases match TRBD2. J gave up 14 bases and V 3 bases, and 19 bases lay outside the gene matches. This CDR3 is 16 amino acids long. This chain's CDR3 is CASSFGGLIRKRSEFF. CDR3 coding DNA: TGTGCCAGCAGTTTCGGGGGACTAATCCGAAAACGTTCGGAGTTCTTC.

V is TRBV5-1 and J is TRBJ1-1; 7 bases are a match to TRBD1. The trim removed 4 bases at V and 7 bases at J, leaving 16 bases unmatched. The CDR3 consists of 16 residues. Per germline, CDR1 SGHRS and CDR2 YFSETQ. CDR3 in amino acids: CASSVSGTDIIGEAFF. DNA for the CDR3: TGCGCCAGCAGCGTATCAGGGACAGACATAATCGGTGAAGCTTTCTTT.

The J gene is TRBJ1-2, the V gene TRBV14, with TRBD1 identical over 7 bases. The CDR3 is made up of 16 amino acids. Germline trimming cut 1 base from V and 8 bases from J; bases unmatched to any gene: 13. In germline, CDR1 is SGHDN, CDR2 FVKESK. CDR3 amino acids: CASSQVRLTGTPGYTF. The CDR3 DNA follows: TGTGCCAGCAGCCAAGTCCGCCTGACAGGGACGCCCGGCTACACCTTC.

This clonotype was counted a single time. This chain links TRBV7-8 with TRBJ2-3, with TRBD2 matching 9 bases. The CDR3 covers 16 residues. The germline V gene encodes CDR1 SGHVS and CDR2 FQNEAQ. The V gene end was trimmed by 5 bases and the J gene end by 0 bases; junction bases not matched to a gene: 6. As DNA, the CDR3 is TGTGCCAGCAGCACACCTAGCGGGAAAAGCACAGATACGCAGTATTTT. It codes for CASSTPSGKSTDTQYF.

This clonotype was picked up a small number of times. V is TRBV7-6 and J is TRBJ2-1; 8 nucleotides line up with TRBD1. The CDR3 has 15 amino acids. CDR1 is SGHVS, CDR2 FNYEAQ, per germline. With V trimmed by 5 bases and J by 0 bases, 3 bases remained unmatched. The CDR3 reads CASSRQGASYNEQFF. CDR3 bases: TGTGCCAGCAGCCGGCAGGGGGCCTCCTACAATGAGCAGTTCTTC.